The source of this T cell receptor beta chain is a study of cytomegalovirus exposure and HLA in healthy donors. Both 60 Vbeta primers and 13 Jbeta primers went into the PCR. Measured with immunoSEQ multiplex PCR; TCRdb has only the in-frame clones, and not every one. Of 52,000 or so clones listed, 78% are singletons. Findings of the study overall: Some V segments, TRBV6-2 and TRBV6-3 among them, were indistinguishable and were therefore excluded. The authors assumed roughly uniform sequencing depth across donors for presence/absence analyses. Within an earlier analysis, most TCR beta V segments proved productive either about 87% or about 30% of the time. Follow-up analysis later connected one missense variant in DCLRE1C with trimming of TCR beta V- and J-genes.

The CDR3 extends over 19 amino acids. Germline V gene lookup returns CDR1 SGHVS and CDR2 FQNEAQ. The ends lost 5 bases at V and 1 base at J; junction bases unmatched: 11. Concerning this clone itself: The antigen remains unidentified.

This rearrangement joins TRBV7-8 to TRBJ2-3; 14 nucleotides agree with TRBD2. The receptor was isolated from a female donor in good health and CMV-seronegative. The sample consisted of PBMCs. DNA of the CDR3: TGTGCCAGCAGCCCCTATCGACTAGCGGGGGGGCGGGGCACAGATACGCAGTATTTT. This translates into CASSPYRLAGGRGTDTQYF.